Below are 16 T cell receptor beta chains sequenced from a single sample in a study of CD8+CD57+ T cells in acquired aplastic anemia. According to the study, genomic DNA was the template for TCR beta VDJ and CDR3 profiling. TCRdb ran MiXCR on the reads and lists one entry per CDR3 protein. The data show hundreds of thousands of distinct CDR3 sequences, roughly 64% seen once. Material: sorted CD4+, CD8+, or CD8+CD57+ T cells (not recorded which) from PBMCs. These TCRs come from a human donor in good health, serving as a control.

This clonotype was seen repeatedly, ten times or more. This chain joins TRBV30 and TRBJ2-7; D not certain. The CDR3 loop spans 14 amino acids. V was cut by 0 bases and J by 5 bases, with 14 bases left in between. Germline V gives CDR1 GTSNPN, CDR2 SVGIG (reference sequence). CDR3: CAWSVGSGQNEQYF. The CDR3 coding sequence is TGTGCCTGGAGTGTAGGTTCTGGGCAGAACGAGCAGTACTTC.

The table lists this clonotype with many counts. The chain has TRBV11-2 and TRBJ2-7, with TRBD1 identical over 9 bases. In germline, CDR1 is SGHAT, CDR2 FQNNGV. This CDR3 region has 17 residues. With 0 bases clipped from V and 6 bases from J, the junction kept 12 bases outside the gene matches. The CDR3 DNA reads as TGTGCCAGCAGCTTAGATCGAGCCGGGACAGGGCTCTCCGAGCAGTACTTC. As protein: CASSLDRAGTGLSEQYF.

This clonotype was seen many times. The rearrangement links TRBV11-2 to TRBJ1-1, with TRBD1 as a possible D gene (5 bases). Germline CDR1 reads SGHAT; CDR2 reads FQNNGV. This CDR3 has 14 amino acids. Deletions cut 4 bases from V and 1 base from J, with 10 bases between. Here the CDR3 reads CASSWGPTNTEAFF. In nucleotides, the CDR3 is TGTGCCAGCAGCTGGGGACCGACGAACACTGAAGCTTTCTTT. The variable domain in full, completed from reference TRBV11-2 and TRBJ1-1, reads EAGVAQSPRYKIIEKRQSVAFWCNPISGHATLYWYQQILGQGPKLLIQFQNNGVVDDSQLPKDRFSAERLKGVDSTLKIQPAKLEDSAVYLCASSWGPTNTEAFFGQGTRLTVV.

Comments on this clonotype: At one end the junction does not follow the germline gene, possibly because of a read error. This sequence joins TRBV7-8 and TRBJ1-1; D is perhaps TRBD1 (5 bases). The CDR3 loop spans 13 amino acids. The germline V gene encodes CDR1 SGHVS and CDR2 FQNEAQ. The chain's CDR3 is CASSLERGPNYGF. The CDR3 DNA reads as TGTGCCAGCAGCTTAGAACGGGGCCCGAACTATGGCTTT.

As for this clonotype: The CDR3 carries no conserved terminal phenylalanine or tryptophan, so it likely arises from a read error. The genes are TRBV7-2 and TRBJ1-2; the D is unclear. This CDR3 has 13 residues. In germline, CDR1 is SGHTA, CDR2 FQGNSA. DNA of the CDR3: TGCGCCAGCAGCTTGGCTGGGTTGAATGGCTACACCTAC. It codes for CASSLAGLNGYTY.

This clonotype was counted only a few times. The genes are TRBV15 and TRBJ2-7, with D possibly being TRBD1 (6 bases). The CDR3 spans 14 residues. CDR1 is LNHNV, CDR2 YYDKDF, per germline (reference sequence). V gave up 0 bases and J gave up 3 bases, with 9 bases separating them. The CDR3 nucleotides are TGTGCCACCAGCAGAGATCAGACAGGCTACGAGCAGTACTTC. Protein product: CATSRDQTGYEQYF. The variable domain in full, completed from reference TRBV15 and TRBJ2-7, reads DAMVIQNPRYQVTQFGKPVTLSCSQTLNHNVMYWYQQKSSQAPKLLFHYYDKDFNNEADTPDNFQSRRPNTSFCFLDIRSPGLGDTAMYLCATSRDQTGYEQYFGPGTRLTVT.

This chain links TRBV15 with TRBJ1-2, with D possibly matching TRBD1 (6 bases). The CDR3 runs 15 residues. The V gene lost 1 base and the J gene lost 7 bases, with 16 bases spanning the gap. The germline V gene has CDR1 LNHNV and CDR2 YYDKDF (reference sequence). The CDR3 sequence is CATSRAGADSSGYTF. CDR3 coding DNA: TGTGCCACCAGCAGAGCGGGGGCCGACAGTAGTGGCTACACCTTC.

About this clonotype itself: Mismatch with germline at one junction end may stem from a read error. This chain links TRBV7-9 with TRBJ2-7, with 12 bases lining up with TRBD1. This CDR3 has 15 amino acids. CDR1 is SEHNR and CDR2 is FQNEAQ in the germline V gene (reference sequence). The CDR3 here is CASSQGTGGSYGQYF. CDR3 DNA sequence: TGTGCCAGCAGCCAAGGGACAGGGGGCTCCTACGGGCAGTACTTC.

This clonotype has just a few counts. The chain joins TRBV19 to TRBJ1-2; D is possibly TRBD1 (5 bases). The germline gives CDR1 LNHDA, CDR2 SQIVND (reference sequence). The CDR3 consists of 14 residues. With 3 bases removed from V and 4 bases from J, the gap between germline ends came to 12 bases. This CDR3 reads CASSIQGGSYGYTF. The DNA for the CDR3 is TGTGCCAGTAGTATCCAGGGCGGGTCCTATGGCTACACCTTC.

This chain connects TRBV20-1 to TRBJ2-7; the D gene is possibly TRBD1 (8 bases). Germline lookup yields CDR1 DFQATT and CDR2 SNEGSKA (reference sequence). The length of the CDR3 is 15 residues. The V end was cut by 5 bases, the J end by 2 bases, with 19 bases between. This CDR3 is CSAQGASGRTYEQYF. CDR3 nucleotide sequence: TGCAGTGCTCAGGGGGCTAGCGGTCGTACCTACGAGCAGTACTTC.

The rearrangement links TRBV29-1 to TRBJ1-1; D is ambiguous. This CDR3 contains 14 residues. Germline V lookup: CDR1 SQVTM, CDR2 ANQGSEA. Trimming shortened V by 3 bases and J by 0 bases, and 11 bases separated the two germline ends. The CDR3 DNA reads TGCAGCGTTGATGTTATGGCCATGAACACTGAAGCTTTCTTT. It translates to CSVDVMAMNTEAFF.

The chain is built from TRBV12-3 or TRBV12-4 and TRBJ1-6; D uncertain. CDR3 length equals 14 residues. The V and J ends lost 5 bases and 4 bases respectively, with 9 bases between them. The CDR3 sequence: CASSMTPYNSPLHF. The CDR3 nucleotides are TGTGCCAGCAGTATGACACCTTATAATTCACCCCTCCACTTT.

The chain uses TRBV5-4 and TRBJ2-1, with 10 bases identical to TRBD1. Germline CDR1 reads SGHNT; CDR2 reads YYREEE (reference sequence). Trimming at V came to 3 bases and at J to 12 bases, leaving 9 bases not matched to a gene. The CDR3 contains 14 residues. This CDR3 is CASSSRQGAQGQFF. In DNA form, the CDR3 reads TGTGCCAGCAGCTCGAGACAGGGGGCCCAAGGGCAGTTCTTC.

The chain combines TRBV10-1 with TRBJ2-3; a possible D gene is TRBD2 (6 bases). This CDR3 has 16 amino acids. From germline, CDR1 is WNHNN and CDR2 SYGVQD (reference sequence). V dropped 3 bases and J dropped 0 bases, with 13 bases sitting between them. This CDR3 is CASSDPSSESTDTQYF. The CDR3 coding sequence is TGCGCCAGCAGTGACCCTTCTAGCGAGAGCACAGATACGCAGTATTTT.

This clonotype was observed at least ten times. The chain links TRBV10-3 to TRBJ2-5, with a weak D call TRBD1 (5 bases). The V gene lost 3 bases and the J gene lost 4 bases, with 9 bases spanning the gap. The CDR3 is made up of 13 amino acids. Looked up from germline, CDR1 is ENHRY and CDR2 is SYGVKD. As DNA, the CDR3 is TGTGCCATCAGTGAAAGTAGGGGAGAGACCCAGTACTTC. This encodes CAISESRGETQYF.

This clonotype was recorded once. An end of the junction differs from the germline gene, which may be a read error. This chain links TRBV12-3 or TRBV12-4 with TRBJ1-6; TRBD1 aligns across 7 bases. CDR3 size: 14 residues. CDR3 protein: CASSFRGGDSPLHF. In nucleotides, the CDR3 is TGTGCCAGCAGTTTCAGAGGGGGCGATTCGCCCCTCCACTTT.